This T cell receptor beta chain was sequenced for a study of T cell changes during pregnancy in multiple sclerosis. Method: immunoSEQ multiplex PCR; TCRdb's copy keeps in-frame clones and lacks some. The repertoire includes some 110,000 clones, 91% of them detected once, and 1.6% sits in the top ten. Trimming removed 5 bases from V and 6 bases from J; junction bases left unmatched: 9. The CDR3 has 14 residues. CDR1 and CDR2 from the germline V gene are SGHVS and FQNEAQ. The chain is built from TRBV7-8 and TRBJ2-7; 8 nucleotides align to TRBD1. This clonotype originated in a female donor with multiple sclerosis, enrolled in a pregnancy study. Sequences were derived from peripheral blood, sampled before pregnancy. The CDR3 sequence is CASSLGQGRTEQYF. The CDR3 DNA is TGTGCCAGCAGCCTTGGACAGGGCAGGACCGAGCAGTACTTC.